These T cell receptor beta chains were read from a single sample in a study of regulatory T cells in long-lasting Graves disease. A single record per CDR3 protein comes from TCRdb applying MiXCR to the multiplex PCR reads. The table lists around 500,000 distinct CDR3 sequences, around 12% of them singletons. These data were also reused for a study on T cells in Graves' hyperthyroidism and ophthalmopathy.

Sequenced material: peripheral blood mononuclear cells (PBMCs), taken at new diagnosis, from a patient treated with antithyroid drugs. These TCRs come from a woman aged 25 to 45 with Graves disease. Both conserved end residues are part of each CDR3. A D gene is named only where the DNA matches it firmly. For some rows the clone size is stated as once, few or many, or as a class when expanded; others skip it.

>-|TRBV19|TRBJ1-2|-
CASSDSGKSHGYTF
TGTGCCAGTAGTGACTCCGGGAAGAGCCATGGCTACACCTTC
>-|TRBV19|TRBJ2-5|few
CASSFYDGATKTQYF
TGTGCCAGTAGTTTCTACGACGGGGCGACGAAGACCCAGTACTTC
>TRBD1|TRBV12-3/TRBV12-4|TRBJ2-1|many
CASRTGQGARHEQFF
TGTGCCAGCAGAACGGGACAGGGGGCGAGGCATGAGCAGTTCTTC
>TRBD1|TRBV6-5|TRBJ1-1|many
CASSYIATGSTEAFF
TGTGCCAGCAGTTATATCGCGACAGGGAGCACTGAAGCTTTCTTT
>-|TRBV28|TRBJ1-1|many
CASRPDRINTEAFF
TGTGCCAGCAGACCCGACAGGATAAACACTGAAGCTTTCTTT
>-|TRBV6-1|TRBJ2-6|many
CASSQYYTGTPSGANVLTF
TGTGCCAGCAGCCAATACTATACCGGGACGCCCTCTGGGGCCAACGTCCTGACTTTC
>-|TRBV6-1|TRBJ1-3|many
CATQAHSGNTIYF
TGTGCCACCCAGGCCCACTCTGGAAACACCATATATTTT
>-|TRBV20-1|TRBJ1-2|many
CSARDPELKNYGYTF
TGCAGTGCTAGAGATCCTGAATTAAAAAACTATGGCTACACCTTC
>-|TRBV19|TRBJ1-1|many
CASSAVTGPTEAFF
TGTGCCAGTAGTGCCGTCACAGGGCCGACTGAAGCTTTCTTT
>TRBD1|TRBV5-4|TRBJ1-2|few
CASSLNWDSKTGYTF
TGTGCCAGCAGCTTGAATTGGGACAGCAAGACTGGCTACACCTTC
>-|TRBV11-2|TRBJ1-2|few
CASSYSRGGSHYGYTF
TGTGCCAGCAGCTACTCGAGGGGAGGGTCCCATTATGGCTACACCTTC
>TRBD1|TRBV7-2|TRBJ1-1|many
CASSFTGGPEAFF
TGTGCCAGCAGCTTTACAGGGGGGCCTGAAGCTTTCTTT
>-|TRBV28|TRBJ2-2|many
CASSARGTTLGGGELFF
TGTGCCAGCAGTGCTCGAGGGACAACGTTGGGAGGCGGGGAGCTGTTTTTT
>TRBD2|TRBV7-8|TRBJ2-1|many
CASSLDWGGAGVYNEQFF
TGTGCCAGCAGCTTGGATTGGGGAGGAGCGGGGGTATACAATGAGCAGTTCTTC
>-|TRBV20-1|TRBJ2-4|many
CSARDYGGNIQYF
TGCAGTGCTAGAGATTATGGGGGAAACATTCAGTACTTC
>-|TRBV28|TRBJ2-5|many
CASSSAGEVGGQYF
TGTGCCAGCAGTTCGGCAGGGGAGGTTGGGGGCCAGTACTTC
>-|TRBV19|TRBJ2-7|-
CASRESASYEQYF
TGTGCCAGTAGAGAGTCGGCCTCCTACGAGCAGTACTTC
>-|TRBV20-1|TRBJ1-5|many
CSARDAGSNQPQHF
TGCAGTGCTAGAGATGCAGGGAGCAATCAGCCCCAGCATTTT
>-|TRBV5-1|TRBJ2-6|many
CASSLWEQISGANVLTF
TGCGCCAGCAGCTTGTGGGAACAGATCTCTGGGGCCAACGTCCTGACTTTC
>TRBD2|TRBV30|TRBJ2-1|-
CAWSILAGGDEQFF
TGTGCCTGGAGTATCCTAGCGGGAGGTGACGAGCAGTTCTTC
>-|TRBV15|TRBJ2-1|many
CATSHSYNEQFF
TGTGCCACCAGCCATTCCTACAATGAGCAGTTCTTC
>-|TRBV6-1|TRBJ2-3|many
CASNPTRTRPTDTQYF
TGTGCCAGCAATCCGACTAGAACGCGCCCCACAGATACGCAGTATTTT
>TRBD1|TRBV19|TRBJ2-4|-
CASPNRDSPLAKNIQYF
TGTGCCAGCCCAAACCGGGACAGCCCATTAGCCAAAAACATTCAGTACTTC
>-|TRBV5-1|TRBJ1-5|many
CASSERGINQPQHF
TGCGCCAGCAGCGAACGGGGGATAAATCAGCCCCAGCATTTT
>-|TRBV20-1|TRBJ1-1|-
CSARDIGALGPEAFF
TGCAGTGCTAGAGATATTGGGGCCTTGGGCCCTGAAGCTTTCTTT
>-|TRBV19|TRBJ2-2|-
CASSTPSPGELFF
TGTGCCAGTAGTACCCCGTCCCCCGGGGAGCTGTTTTTT
>TRBD2|TRBV4-3|TRBJ2-2|many
CASSRLQSTSDLTGELFF
TGCGCCAGCAGCCGTCTCCAATCGACTAGCGACTTGACCGGGGAGCTGTTTTTT
>-|TRBV4-3|TRBJ2-5|few
CASSRHGGEETQYF
TGCGCCAGCAGCCGCCATGGGGGAGAAGAGACCCAGTACTTC
>-|TRBV10-1|TRBJ1-1|many
CASSEGTMNTEAFF
TGCGCCAGCAGTGAGGGGACTATGAACACTGAAGCTTTCTTT
>-|TRBV11-2|TRBJ2-2|many
CASSRTTIQITGELFF
TGTGCCAGCAGCCGTACGACAATACAGATCACCGGGGAGCTGTTTTTT
>-|TRBV24-1|TRBJ2-1|many
CATSGGVGSTSEQFF
TGTGCCACCAGTGGGGGGGTGGGTTCAACCAGTGAGCAGTTCTTC
>TRBD1|TRBV9|TRBJ2-3|many
CASSVDGTGWADTQYF
TGTGCCAGCAGCGTAGACGGGACAGGGTGGGCAGATACGCAGTATTTT
>TRBD1|TRBV6-1|TRBJ1-2|few
CASRDRVNGYTF
TGTGCCAGCAGGGACAGGGTGAATGGCTACACCTTC
>-|TRBV9|TRBJ1-1|many
CASSPLDRGDAFF
TGTGCCAGCAGCCCCCTGGACAGAGGGGACGCTTTCTTT
>-|TRBV28|TRBJ2-3|-
CASAGTTDTQYF
TGTGCCAGCGCCGGGACCACAGATACGCAGTATTTT
>-|TRBV7-8|TRBJ1-2|many
CASSLGVKRANYGYTF
TGTGCCAGCAGCTTAGGGGTGAAGCGAGCTAACTATGGCTACACCTTC
>-|TRBV12-3/TRBV12-4|TRBJ2-7|many
CASSLIYRNNYEQYF
TGTGCCAGCAGTCTGATTTACAGAAATAACTACGAGCAGTACTTC
>TRBD2|TRBV11-2|TRBJ2-1|many
CASSLKTSGSSYNEQFF
TGTGCCAGCAGCCTTAAGACTAGCGGGAGCTCCTACAATGAGCAGTTCTTC
>-|TRBV4-2|TRBJ1-2|many
CASSQDAGVGYGYTF
TGTGCCAGCAGCCAAGATGCGGGGGTCGGCTATGGCTACACCTTC
>TRBD2|TRBV20-1|TRBJ2-5|many
CSARPPGLAKTQYF
TGCAGTGCTAGACCCCCGGGACTAGCGAAGACCCAGTACTTC
>TRBD2|TRBV6-2/TRBV6-3|TRBJ2-3|-
CASSYSAGGKDTQYF
TGTGCCAGCAGTTACTCAGCGGGAGGCAAAGATACGCAGTATTTT
>TRBD1|TRBV28|TRBJ1-2|-
CASRQGLPLYGYTF
TGTGCCTCTCGACAGGGGCTCCCCCTATATGGCTACACCTTC
>-|TRBV2|TRBJ2-7|-
CASSEAYKSAGPIVTYEQYF
TGTGCCAGCAGTGAAGCCTACAAGTCAGCGGGCCCGATAGTTACTTACGAGCAGTACTTC
>TRBD2|TRBV10-3|TRBJ2-1|few
CAIQSGGWNEQFF
TGTGCCATTCAAAGCGGGGGGTGGAATGAGCAGTTCTTC
>-|TRBV27|TRBJ1-1|many
CASSSWTGNTEAFF
TGTGCCAGCAGTTCCTGGACGGGAAACACTGAAGCTTTCTTT
>-|TRBV12-3/TRBV12-4|TRBJ1-5|many
CASSFPGQPQHF
TGTGCCAGCAGTTTCCCAGGGCAGCCCCAGCATTTT
>-|TRBV2|TRBJ1-4|many
CASCRGRGLGEKLFF
TGTGCCAGTTGCCGGGGGCGGGGCCTAGGAGAAAAACTGTTTTTT
>TRBD2|TRBV19|TRBJ2-4|-
CASRESSGREVAKNIQYF
TGTGCCAGTAGAGAATCTAGCGGGAGGGAGGTAGCCAAAAACATTCAGTACTTC
>TRBD1|TRBV19|TRBJ1-1|many
CASRRQGGYTEAFF
TGTGCCAGTAGGAGACAGGGGGGCTACACTGAAGCTTTCTTT
>-|TRBV12-3/TRBV12-4|TRBJ2-2|many
CASSLGYPNTGELFF
TGTGCCAGCAGCCTGGGCTACCCGAACACCGGGGAGCTGTTTTTT
>-|TRBV11-2|TRBJ2-7|many
CASRVGSYEQYF
TGTGCCAGCAGGGTCGGCAGCTACGAGCAGTACTTC
>-|TRBV11-3|TRBJ2-3|many
CASSYGVGGDTQYF
TGTGCCAGCAGCTACGGAGTTGGAGGTGATACGCAGTATTTT
>-|TRBV7-2|TRBJ2-7|many
CASSQGGPGAPYEQYF
TGTGCCAGCAGCCAGGGGGGGCCGGGTGCGCCCTACGAGCAGTACTTC
>TRBD1|TRBV5-1|TRBJ2-7|many
CASSAGDSHYEQYF
TGCGCCAGCAGCGCAGGGGACAGCCACTACGAGCAGTACTTC
>TRBD2|TRBV19|TRBJ2-1|few
CASSIDRDYYNEQFF
TGTGCCAGTAGTATAGACCGGGACTACTACAATGAGCAGTTCTTC
>TRBD2|TRBV20-1|TRBJ2-7|many
CSARLRGSGASYEQYF
TGCAGTGCTAGACTCCGGGGTAGCGGGGCTTCCTACGAGCAGTACTTC